The rows below give T cell receptor beta chains drawn from one sample of a study of T cells after yellow fever vaccination. TCRdb reprocessed the 5' RACE reads via MiXCR and lists one record per CDR3 protein. The profile shows more than 250,000 distinct CDR3 sequences, 6.8% of them singletons. The sequencing here drew on PBMCs, taken about 49 days after the first yellow fever vaccination. The receptors stem from a man younger than 35 who received the YFV17D yellow fever vaccine. Both conserved end residues are part of each CDR3. Each record gives: D gene, J gene, V gene, clone size, CDR3 DNA, CDR3 protein. D genes are given only for firm matches. Rows may omit the clone size; those that give it use once, few, many or a size class.

NA	TRBJ1-1	TRBV9	NA	TGTGCCAGCAGCGGGACCCAGGGAACTGTTGAAGCTTTCTTT	CASSGTQGTVEAFF
NA	TRBJ2-5	TRBV4-3	NA	TGCGCCAGCAGCCAAGGGACAGTCCCAGAGACCCAGTACTTC	CASSQGTVPETQYF
TRBD1	TRBJ1-5	TRBV10-3	NA	TGTGCCATCAGGGGACAGAGCGGGGAGCCCCAGCATTTT	CAIRGQSGEPQHF
NA	TRBJ1-5	TRBV7-2	NA	TGTGCCAGCAGCTTATCTGTTCCTAGCAATCAGCCCCAGCATTTT	CASSLSVPSNQPQHF
TRBD1	TRBJ2-7	TRBV11-2	NA	TGTGCCAGCAGCGCATACAGGGGCGTCTACGAGCAGTACTTC	CASSAYRGVYEQYF
TRBD2	TRBJ2-1	TRBV5-1	many	TGCGCCAGCAGTACTAGCGGGTTCAATGAGCAGTTCTTC	CASSTSGFNEQFF
TRBD1	TRBJ1-5	TRBV18	few	TGTGCCAGCTCAACCTCAGGGGGCTGGGGCAATCAGCCCCAGCATTTT	CASSTSGGWGNQPQHF
TRBD1	TRBJ1-1	TRBV5-1	NA	TGCGCCAGCAGCGGCCGGGACAGGGGGGACACTGAAGCTTTCTTT	CASSGRDRGDTEAFF
NA	TRBJ2-5	TRBV7-6	few	TGTGCCAGCAGCTTAGGAGGTACTAGGCAAGAGACCCAGTACTTC	CASSLGGTRQETQYF
NA	TRBJ2-2	TRBV20-1	NA	TGCAGTGCAGTAGGGACCGGGGAGCTGTTTTTT	CSAVGTGELFF
NA	TRBJ1-2	TRBV6-1	NA	TGTGCCAGCAGCCGTATGACAGAGAATGGCTACACCTTC	CASSRMTENGYTF
NA	TRBJ2-4	TRBV10-3	few	TGTGCCATCAGTGAACAGCGAAACATTCAGTACTTC	CAISEQRNIQYF
TRBD2	TRBJ2-3	TRBV5-1	few	TGCGCCAGCAGCCATACTAGCGGGGGGGCCGCTTACGATACGCAGTATTTT	CASSHTSGGAAYDTQYF
TRBD2	TRBJ2-3	TRBV7-9	many	TGTGCCAGCAGCTTCGGACTAGCGGGGGGGCAAGATACGCAGTATTTT	CASSFGLAGGQDTQYF
NA	TRBJ2-5	TRBV7-3	few	TGTGCCAGCAGCTCCGACGGTCCACAAGAGACCCAGTACTTC	CASSSDGPQETQYF
NA	TRBJ1-2	TRBV10-3	few	TGTGCCATCAGTGAGTCGACCGGGGGGAACTATGGCTACACCTTC	CAISESTGGNYGYTF
TRBD2	TRBJ2-7	TRBV5-6	few	TGTGCCAGCAGCTTTGGACCTATTACTAGCGGGTCATCCTACGAGCAGTACTTC	CASSFGPITSGSSYEQYF
TRBD2	TRBJ2-5	TRBV4-2	few	TGTGCCAGCAGCCAAGTAGGACTAGCGGGGGGGCCGGGAGAGACCCAGTACTTC	CASSQVGLAGGPGETQYF
NA	TRBJ2-3	TRBV20-1	NA	TGCAGTGCTTCGGGGGAGGCTAGCACAGATACGCAGTATTTT	CSASGEASTDTQYF
NA	TRBJ1-5	TRBV28	NA	TGTGCCAGCAGGGGGGGAGACTATCAGCCCCAGCATTTT	CASRGGDYQPQHF
TRBD2	TRBJ2-3	TRBV9	many	TGTGCCAGCAGGCGGGGGGTGGCTACAGATACGCAGTATTTT	CASRRGVATDTQYF
NA	TRBJ2-1	TRBV9	many	TGTGCCAGCAGCGTCCGGGGCGGGGGACATCCAAAGAGCTCCTACAATGAGCAGTTCTTC	CASSVRGGGHPKSSYNEQFF
NA	TRBJ2-7	TRBV12-3/TRBV12-4	few	TGTGCCAGCAGTTTAGGGAACAGGGACGAGCAGTACTTC	CASSLGNRDEQYF
TRBD1	TRBJ1-5	TRBV10-3	many	TGTGCCATCAGTGATTTTGACAGGGTGGGTCAGCCCCAGCATTTT	CAISDFDRVGQPQHF
NA	TRBJ1-6	TRBV2	many	TGTGCCAGCTCGCCAGACTCCTATAATTCACCCCTCCACTTT	CASSPDSYNSPLHF
TRBD1	TRBJ1-4	TRBV5-1	NA	TGCGCCAGCAGCGTGGGGCCGGGACAGCGGGAAAAACTGTTTTTT	CASSVGPGQREKLFF
NA	TRBJ2-2	TRBV4-3	few	TGCGCCAGCAGCCAAGATCTTGGGACCCACCGGACCGGGGAGCTGTTTTTT	CASSQDLGTHRTGELFF